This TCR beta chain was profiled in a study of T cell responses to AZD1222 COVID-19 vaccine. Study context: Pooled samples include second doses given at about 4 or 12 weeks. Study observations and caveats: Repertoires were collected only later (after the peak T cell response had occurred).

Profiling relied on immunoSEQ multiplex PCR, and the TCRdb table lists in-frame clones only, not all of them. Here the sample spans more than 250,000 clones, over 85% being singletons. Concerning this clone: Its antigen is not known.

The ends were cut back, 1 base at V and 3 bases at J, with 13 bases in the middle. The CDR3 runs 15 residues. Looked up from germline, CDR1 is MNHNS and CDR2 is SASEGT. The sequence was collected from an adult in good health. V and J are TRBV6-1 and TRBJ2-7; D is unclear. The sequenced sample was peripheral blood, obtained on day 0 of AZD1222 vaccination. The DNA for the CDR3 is TGTGCCAGCAGTGAAGTCCGAGGACGGCTCTACGAGCAGTACTTC. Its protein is CASSEVRGRLYEQYF.